What follows are 2 T cell receptor beta chains derived from one specimen sequenced in a study of identifying expanded T cells in peripheral blood. TCRdb's copy holds only in-frame clones and misses some; the assay was immunoSEQ multiplex PCR. The data hold around 120,000 clones, with about 80% observed a single time. Sample: blood. These receptors were taken from a person between 18 and 75 years old in good health.

V is TRBV18 and J is TRBJ2-2; TRBD1 matches at 9 bases. Germline CDR1 reads KGHSH; CDR2 reads LQKENI. This CDR3 spans 15 amino acids. V dropped 6 bases and J dropped 4; count of bases not matched to a gene: 6. CDR3 in amino acids: CASSRTGGFTGELFF. The CDR3 DNA follows: TGTGCCAGCTCCCGAACAGGGGGCTTCACCGGGGAGCTGTTTTTT. Together with reference TRBV18 and TRBJ2-2, the CDR3 gives the full variable domain: NAGVMQNPRHLVRRRGQEARLRCSPMKGHSHVYWYRQLPEEGLKFMVYLQKENIIDESGMPKERFSAEFPKEGPSILRIQQVVRGDSAAYFCASSRTGGFTGELFFGEGSRLTVL.

The chain links TRBV7-9 to TRBJ2-7; no firm D call. CDR3 length: 12 residues. From germline, CDR1 is SEHNR and CDR2 FQNEAQ (reference sequence). The V end was cut by 3 bases, the J end by 2 bases, with 5 bases between. CDR3 residues: CASSFSPYEQYF. CDR3 coding DNA: TGTGCCAGCAGCTTTTCCCCCTACGAGCAGTACTTC.